This T cell receptor beta chain is drawn from a study of T cell changes during pregnancy in multiple sclerosis. Sequencing was performed with immunoSEQ multiplex PCR; in TCRdb, only in-frame clones are kept and a portion is missing. The repertoire holds tens of thousands of clones, 91% seen once, with around 1.8% in the top ten. The TCR originated in a female donor in good health, enrolled as a control in a pregnancy study. This material consisted of peripheral blood, taken after pregnancy.

This CDR3 is CASSRRTGVTDTQYF. Here the CDR3 DNA reads TGTGCCAGCAGCCGTCGGACAGGGGTCACAGATACGCAGTATTTT. The J gene is TRBJ2-3, the V gene TRBV6-1; 9 bases are a match to TRBD1. The V segment lost 6 bases and the J segment 2 bases; nucleotides outside the gene matches: 6. The CDR3 has 15 amino acids. CDR1 and CDR2 (germline): MNHNS, SASEGT.